What follows are 25 T cell receptor beta chains derived from one specimen sequenced in a study of blood T cell repertoires in COVID-19. The assay was immunoSEQ multiplex PCR, and TCRdb's table has in-frame clones only and misses some. The sample includes more than 300,000 clones, around 88% of them seen just once. The sample consisted of peripheral blood. The receptors were sampled from a woman in her twenties or thirties with COVID-19, enrolled during active disease.

CDR3 amino acids: CASSPGADRSSSTIYF. DNA for the CDR3: TGCGCCAGCAGCCCCGGGGCCGACAGGTCCTCGAGCACCATATATTTT. J is TRBJ1-3 and V is TRBV5-1; tentatively, D is TRBD1 (6 bases). V lost 4 bases and J 9 bases, leaving 23 bases between the germline ends. The CDR3 is made up of 16 amino acids. The germline gives CDR1 SGHRS, CDR2 YFSETQ.

The V and J genes are TRBV4-1 and TRBJ2-3, with 7 positions matching TRBD1. Germline V lookup: CDR1 MGHRA, CDR2 YSYEKL. V dropped 1 base and J dropped 6; count of bases not matched to a gene: 10. This CDR3 has 16 residues. CDR3 sequence: CASSQGTGFPRDTQYF. CDR3 bases: TGCGCCAGCAGCCAAGGGACAGGCTTCCCCAGGGATACGCAGTATTTT.

This chain joins TRBV29-1 and TRBJ1-2; D gene uncertain. The CDR3 totals 11 residues. Germline CDR1 SQVTM, CDR2 ANQGSEA. Trimming took off 7 bases at V and 13 bases at J, with 19 bases between the two ends. The CDR3 nucleotides are TGCAGCGCCGAAGACACTCTGGTTTGCACCTTC. It specifies CSAEDTLVCTF.

This sequence joins TRBV6-5 and TRBJ1-2, with D tentatively TRBD1 (6 bases). Germline V CDR1 and CDR2: MNHEY, SVGAGI. The CDR3 extends over 15 amino acids. V gave up 5 bases and J gave up 2 bases, with 15 bases separating them. For the CDR3, the DNA is TGTGCCAGCAGTCGCCTCGGACAGCTAAACTATGGCTACACCTTC. It encodes CASSRLGQLNYGYTF.

The chain links TRBV5-1 to TRBJ2-4; 8 bases map to TRBD1. Germline CDR1 and CDR2: SGHRS and YFSETQ. V gave up 0 bases and J gave up 0 bases; unmatched junction bases: 11. CDR3 length: 19 residues. For the CDR3, the DNA is TGCGCCAGCAGCTTGGGCACGGGACAGGCATACCTAGCCAAAAACATTCAGTACTTC. Encoded protein: CASSLGTGQAYLAKNIQYF. The full variable domain, its missing parts supplied by reference TRBV5-1 and TRBJ2-4, is KAGVTQTPRYLIKTRGQQVTLSCSPISGHRSVSWYQQTPGQGLQFLFEYFSETQRNKGNFPGRFSGRQFSNSRSEMNVSTLELGDSALYLCASSLGTGQAYLAKNIQYFGAGTRLSVL.

The rearrangement links TRBV7-2 to TRBJ1-3; maybe TRBD1 (6 bases). V lost 7 bases and J lost 0, with 13 bases in between. The CDR3 has 15 residues. Germline loops: CDR1 SGHTA, CDR2 FQGNSA. The CDR3 reads CASKSTGSSGNTIYF. The DNA for the CDR3 is TGTGCCAGCAAATCGACAGGCTCCTCTGGAAACACCATATATTTT.

The genes are TRBV6-2 or TRBV6-3 and TRBJ1-1, with TRBD1 matching 9 bases. Trimming cost V 3 bases and J 3 bases; bases outside gene matches: 8. Per the germline V gene, CDR1 is MNHEY and CDR2 is SVGEGT. The CDR3 loop spans 16 amino acids. In DNA form, the CDR3 reads TGTGCCAGCAGTTATTGGGACAGGGTGTCGTACACTGAAGCTTTCTTT. This gives the protein CASSYWDRVSYTEAFF.

The rearrangement joins TRBV2 to TRBJ1-2; D uncertain. Trimming shortened V by 2 bases and J by 6 bases, and 10 bases separated the two germline ends. Germline-derived CDR1 and CDR2 are SNHLY and FYNNEI. This CDR3 region has 13 residues. In DNA form, the CDR3 reads TGTGCCAGCAGTGAATACACAGTTGATGGCTACACCTTC. It yields the protein CASSEYTVDGYTF.

To note about this clone: With a much larger clone just one base away, this may be a read error. Other DNA sequences in this sample translate to the same CDR3. The rearrangement uses TRBV6-5 and TRBJ1-1, with D possibly TRBD1 on 5 matching bases. CDR3 length: 15 residues. With 0 bases removed from V and 1 base from J, the gap between germline ends came to 9 bases. In germline, CDR1 is MNHEY, CDR2 SVGAGI. The chain's CDR3 is CASSYSNRPNTEAFF. The CDR3 DNA follows: TGTGCCAGCAGTTACTCGAACAGGCCGAACACTGAAGCTTTCTTT.

The genes are TRBV6-5 and TRBJ2-2; 7 bases fit TRBD1. The CDR3 sequence is 15 residues long. V lost 0 bases to trimming and J lost 8 bases; unmatched junction nucleotides: 6. CDR1 and CDR2 from the germline V gene are MNHEY and SVGAGI. CDR3 nucleotide sequence: TGTGCCAGCAGTTACTCGCGGACAGGAGTGGGGGAGCTGTTTTTT. The encoded protein is CASSYSRTGVGELFF.

The chain joins TRBV7-9 to TRBJ2-7; D gene uncertain. The length of the CDR3 is 14 residues. V shed 7 bases and J shed 0 bases, with 13 bases lying between them. Germline CDR1 is SEHNR and CDR2 is FQNEAQ (reference sequence). CDR3 amino acids: CASTLSGGSYEQYF. CDR3 nucleotides: TGTGCCAGCACCCTGTCCGGCGGCTCCTACGAGCAGTACTTC.

The chain employs TRBV30 and TRBJ1-3, with TRBD1 as a possible D gene (6 bases). The CDR3 contains 15 residues. The V end was cut by 2 bases, the J end by 0 bases, with 11 bases between. Germline V gene data show CDR1 as GTSNPN and CDR2 as SVGIG (reference sequence). The CDR3 region is CAWSSGDLSGNTIYF. CDR3 in DNA: TGTGCCTGGAGTTCAGGGGACCTCTCTGGAAACACCATATATTTT.

The rearrangement joins TRBV2 to TRBJ1-2; weak D call: TRBD1 (5 bases). Germline-derived CDR1 and CDR2 are SNHLY and FYNNEI. The CDR3 spans 14 residues. V gave up 9 bases and J gave up 4 bases, with 18 bases separating them. CDR3 DNA sequence: TGTGCCAGGACCCAGGGAGGGGCCGGCTATGGCTACACCTTC. Its translation is CARTQGGAGYGYTF.

This clone was recorded a few times. The genes are TRBV6-4 and TRBJ2-7; a weak D match, TRBD1 (5 bases). V lost 2 bases, J lost 2 bases, and 13 bases lay in between. CDR1 is MRHNA and CDR2 is SNTAGT in the germline V gene. The CDR3 spans 15 residues. As DNA, the CDR3 is TGTGCCAGCAGTGACAAAGAAGACAGCACCTACGAGCAGTACGTC. It encodes CASSDKEDSTYEQYV.

The genes are TRBV29-1 and TRBJ2-2; 8 nucleotides agree with TRBD2. CDR3 length: 13 residues. The germline gives CDR1 SQVTM, CDR2 ANQGSEA. The V segment lost 7 bases and the J segment 3 bases; nucleotides outside the gene matches: 4. The DNA of the CDR3 is TGCAGCGGAGCGGGGGCCGACACCGGGGAGCTGTTTTTT. Translated, it gives CSGAGADTGELFF.

V is TRBV11-2 and J is TRBJ1-2; 9 bases match TRBD1. CDR1 SGHAT and CDR2 FQNNGV come from the germline V gene. The CDR3 length is 16 residues. V lost 4 bases, J lost 7 bases, and 13 bases stayed unmatched. This CDR3 reads CASSSDRRDREGGYTF. CDR3 bases: TGTGCCAGCAGCTCAGACCGCCGGGACAGGGAGGGTGGCTACACCTTC.

This clone was detected once. The chain joins TRBV6-5 to TRBJ1-1; tentatively, D is TRBD1 (5 bases). Looked up from germline, CDR1 is MNHEY and CDR2 is SVGAGI. The CDR3 runs 16 residues. V was clipped by 2 bases and J by 7 bases, with 20 bases between them. The CDR3, as DNA: TGTGCCAGCAGTTACAACCCCGGGACTGGACGGGATGAAGCTTTCTTT. Protein: CASSYNPGTGRDEAFF.

The chain has TRBV19 and TRBJ1-5; TRBD1 agrees at 7 bases. This CDR3 has 17 amino acids. Germline lookup yields CDR1 LNHDA and CDR2 SQIVND (reference sequence). V lost 5 bases, J lost 4 bases, and 14 bases stayed unmatched. CDR3 amino acids: CASSSTSTGFGNQPQHF. In nucleotides, the CDR3 is TGTGCCAGTAGTTCGACTTCGACAGGGTTTGGTAATCAGCCCCAGCATTTT.

The chain links TRBV7-8 to TRBJ2-1; unclear D gene. V was trimmed by 3 bases and J by 10 bases, leaving 7 bases between them. The CDR3 runs 11 residues. Germline V gene sequence: CDR1 SGHVS, CDR2 FQNEAQ. As DNA, the CDR3 is TGTGCCAGCAGCTTTGGCGGCGAGCAGTTCTTC. Its translation is CASSFGGEQFF.

Written as DNA, the CDR3 is TGTGCCAGCAGCTACGCAGGGCAGCCCTACAATGAGCAGTTCTTC. Translated, it gives CASSYAGQPYNEQFF. V and J are TRBV5-4 and TRBJ2-1; D perhaps matches TRBD1 (5 bases). V lost 3 bases, J lost 2 bases, and 12 bases lay in between. Germline V gene lookup returns CDR1 SGHNT and CDR2 YYREEE (reference sequence). CDR3 length: 15 amino acids.

The chain has TRBV27 and TRBJ2-5, with 7 nucleotides matching TRBD1. CDR3 size: 13 residues. Per germline, CDR1 MNHEY and CDR2 SMNVEV (reference sequence). The junction had 4 bases not matched to a gene; V was cut back by 6 bases and J by 3 bases. CDR3 nucleotide sequence: TGTGCCAGCAGAAAAACAGGGGAAGAGACCCAGTACTTC. This sequence encodes CASRKTGEETQYF.

The rearrangement links TRBV5-4 to TRBJ1-2; TRBD1 is a possible D gene (5 bases). CDR1 and CDR2 from the germline V gene are SGHNT and YYREEE (reference sequence). V was shortened by 0 bases and J by 6 bases, with 12 bases between the two germline ends. The CDR3 length is 14 residues. CDR3 sequence (DNA): TGTGCCAGCAGCTTGGCCAGGGCAGAACATGGCTACACCTTC. Protein: CASSLARAEHGYTF.

The chain combines TRBV19 with TRBJ2-1; 7 nucleotides line up with TRBD2. This CDR3 has 16 amino acids. Germline CDR1 is LNHDA and CDR2 is SQIVND (reference sequence). Germline trimming cut 5 bases from V and 7 bases from J; bases unmatched to any gene: 14. CDR3 DNA: TGTGCCAGTAGTTTTTACCCGGGGGGTGTGTTAAATGAGCAGTTCTTC. Its translation: CASSFYPGGVLNEQFF.

The V gene is TRBV27, the J gene TRBJ2-5; TRBD1 matches 7 bases. The CDR3 runs 12 residues. V was clipped by 8 bases and J by 2 bases; unmatched bases: 2. From germline, CDR1 is MNHEY and CDR2 SMNVEV (reference sequence). CDR3 protein: CASGGQQETQYF. CDR3 in DNA: TGTGCCAGCGGGGGACAGCAAGAGACCCAGTACTTC.

The J gene is TRBJ1-6, the V gene TRBV7-6; D unresolved. The CDR3 consists of 13 residues. Germline V lookup: CDR1 SGHVS, CDR2 FNYEAQ. Deletions cut 1 base from V and 10 bases from J, with 8 bases between. The CDR3 DNA reads as TGTGCCAGCAGCTTAGGGACTTCATCACCCCTCCACTTT. Amino acids: CASSLGTSSPLHF. Looking up the rest from reference TRBV7-6 and TRBJ1-6 gives the full variable domain: GAGVSQSPRYKVTKRGQDVALRCDPISGHVSLYWYRQALGQGPEFLTYFNYEAQQDKSGLPNDRFSAERPEGSISTLTIQRTEQRDSAMYRCASSLGTSSPLHFGNGTRLTVT.